The source of this T cell receptor beta chain is a study of early T cells in non-severe SARS-CoV-2 infection. The CDR3 covers 14 residues. V dropped 7 bases and J dropped 5; count of bases not matched to a gene: 8. CDR1 and CDR2 from the germline V gene are SGHVS and FNYEAQ. Each single cDNA molecule received a unique molecular identifier. MiXCR, run by TCRdb on the 5' RACE reads, gives a single entry per CDR3 protein. The repertoire includes 100,000 or so distinct CDR3 sequences, 10% to 15% of them detected once, and 6% to 7% sits in the top ten. This chain connects TRBV7-6 to TRBJ2-1, with 7 bases lining up with TRBD2. This receptor was taken from an adult who was a healthcare worker with PCR-confirmed SARS-CoV-2 infection or an uninfected control (not recorded which). Input material: whole blood. The CDR3 coding sequence is TGTGCCAGCACCAATCTAGCGGAGAACAATGAGCAGTTCTTC. It yields the protein CASTNLAENNEQFF.